The 3 T cell receptor beta chains given below trace back to one sample, sequenced in a study of OX40 agonist ivuxolimab in advanced cancers. Only in-frame clones appear in the TCRdb table, and some are missing; sequencing was by immunoSEQ multiplex PCR. The sample yields around 37,000 clones, 65% to 90% seen once. Here the sequenced sample was CD4+ or CD8+ T cells sorted from blood, taken in a trial of the OX40 agonist ivuxolimab. The receptors here all came from an adult with an advanced solid tumor such as melanoma, head and neck, liver or kidney cancer.

V and J are TRBV29-1 and TRBJ2-7; 8 bases agree with TRBD2. With 4 bases clipped from V and 6 bases from J, the junction kept 5 bases outside the gene matches. The CDR3 extends over 12 amino acids. The V gene's germline CDR1 is SQVTM and CDR2 ANQGSEA. CDR3 sequence (DNA): TGCAGCGTTGTGGGAGCGGGGGTCGAGCAGTACTTC. Amino acid sequence: CSVVGAGVEQYF.

The chain recombines TRBV7-9 with TRBJ2-1; D is perhaps TRBD1 (5 bases). This CDR3 is built from 13 residues. CDR1 SEHNR and CDR2 FQNEAQ come from the germline V gene (reference sequence). V lost 6 bases and J 8 bases, leaving 14 bases between the germline ends. The CDR3 is CASSSALGDEQFF. CDR3 in DNA: TGTGCCAGCAGTTCCGCTCTAGGGGATGAGCAGTTCTTC.

V and J are TRBV4-2 and TRBJ1-4; D is uncertain. Germline V gene sequence: CDR1 LGHNA, CDR2 YNFKEQ. Trimming took 0 bases from V and 13 from J, leaving 12 bases between them. The CDR3 loop spans 13 amino acids. DNA for the CDR3: TGTGCCAGCAGCCAAGACTGGGAGACGAGACTGTTTTTT. This gives the protein CASSQDWETRLFF.